This TCR beta chain emerged from a study of blood T cells in healthy people across ages. Findings of the study overall: Strong correlation linked observed beta diversity and percent naive T cells.

Germline CDR1 is MNHEY and CDR2 is SVGAGI. V lost 10 bases to trimming and J lost 4 bases; unmatched junction nucleotides: 5. This CDR3 contains 14 residues. A second PCR, run for about 7 to 11 cycles, used a sample-barcoded 5' primer plus a J-beta primer mix. A template-switch adaptor containing 12 random nucleotides labeled each cDNA molecule. TCRdb recomputed calls from the 5' RACE reads with MiXCR, one row per CDR3 protein. The repertoire consists of around 500,000 distinct CDR3 sequences, with more than 45% occurring once and the leading ten covering around 23%. This clonotype was picked up many times. Its target is not known.

Material for sequencing was blood. The TCR was taken from a man at least 80 years old in good health. The rearrangement uses TRBV6-5 and TRBJ2-3, with 13 bases aligning to TRBD2. The DNA for the CDR3 is TGTGCCACAAGACTAGCGGGAGGCGCAGATACGCAGTATTTT. It encodes CATRLAGGADTQYF.